Listed below are T cell receptor beta chains from one sample, sequenced in a study of blood T cell repertoires in COVID-19. This table comes from immunoSEQ multiplex PCR, and its TCRdb copy is limited to in-frame clones, with some not included. The sample includes some 200,000 clones, around 80% of them seen just once. The sequenced sample consisted of peripheral blood. These receptors all come from a woman aged 70-85 years with COVID-19, enrolled during active disease. The CDR3 runs from the conserved cysteine through the conserved F or W. A D gene is named only where the DNA matches it firmly. Only some rows state a clone size, as once, few, many or a class for expanded clones.

>TRBJ1-5|-|TRBD1|TRBV2
TGTGCCAGCAGTTACAGGGGGCAGGGACAGCCCCAGCATTTT
CASSYRGQGQPQHF
>TRBJ2-1|-|TRBD1|TRBV2
TGTGCCAGCAGCTCTGTGGGACAGGGATACAATGAGCAGTTCTTC
CASSSVGQGYNEQFF
>TRBJ2-1|-|TRBD1|TRBV9
TGTGCCAGCAGCGCTAGTAGGGGACAGGGCACCTACAATGAGCAGTTCTTC
CASSASRGQGTYNEQFF
>TRBJ2-1|-|TRBD2|TRBV30
TGTGCCTGGTCACTAGCGGGAGTCTACAATGAGCAGTTCTTC
CAWSLAGVYNEQFF
>TRBJ1-6|-|TRBD1|TRBV3-1/TRBV3-2
TGTGCCAGCAGCCAGAAGGGGACAGGGGTTTCACCCCTCCACTTT
CASSQKGTGVSPLHF
>TRBJ2-3|-|-|TRBV28
TGTGCCAGCAACGGGGGACAGCTCGCTACGCAGTATTTT
CASNGGQLATQYF
>TRBJ2-3|-|-|TRBV5-1
TGCGCCAGCAGCTTGGCGTCCACAGATACGCAGTATTTT
CASSLASTDTQYF
>TRBJ1-2|-|-|TRBV5-1
TGCGCCAGCAGTACAGTCTCCTATGGCTACACCTTC
CASSTVSYGYTF
>TRBJ1-3|once|TRBD1|TRBV3-1/TRBV3-2
TGTGCCAGCAGCCCTTTCCGGGACAGCTCTGGAAACACCATATATTTT
CASSPFRDSSGNTIYF
>TRBJ2-2|-|-|TRBV3-1/TRBV3-2
TGTGCCAGCAGCCAAATTCGGACAGCGAACACCGGGGAGCTGTTTTTT
CASSQIRTANTGELFF
>TRBJ1-4|once|-|TRBV3-1/TRBV3-2
TGTGCCAGCAGCCAGTCCTTGTCGGGGGGCGCAAAACTGTTTTTT
CASSQSLSGGAKLFF
>TRBJ2-2|-|TRBD2|TRBV11-2
TGTGCCAGCAGCTTCCCGAAACTAGCGGGAGGGCCTGGCACCGGGGAGCTGTTTTTT
CASSFPKLAGGPGTGELFF
>TRBJ1-1|few|-|TRBV7-8
TGTGCCAGCAGCTTATTGGACAGTGTGAACACTGAAGCTTTCTTT
CASSLLDSVNTEAFF
>TRBJ1-5|few|TRBD1|TRBV6-5
TGTGCCAGCAGTACGACAGGGGGCAAGGGGTCCCAGCATTTT
CASSTTGGKGSQHF
>TRBJ1-1|-|TRBD1|TRBV12-5
TGTGCTAGTGGTTTGCAGGGGGCCCACACTGAAGCTTTCTTT
CASGLQGAHTEAFF
>TRBJ1-1|-|-|TRBV10-1
TGCGCCAGCAGTGAAAGGGAGGGGACTGAAGCTTTCTTT
CASSEREGTEAFF
>TRBJ1-1|-|TRBD1|TRBV27
TGTGCCAGCAGTCCCCTTAGGGACCGACAGGGGAGTGAAGCTTTCTTT
CASSPLRDRQGSEAFF
>TRBJ2-3|-|-|TRBV29-1
TGCAGCGTTGAAGATGGGAGACGGCAGGGGGGAACAGATACGCAGTATTTT
CSVEDGRRQGGTDTQYF
>TRBJ1-1|-|-|TRBV19
TGTGCCACCGACGGCGTCACAGCTGAAGCTTTCTTT
CATDGVTAEAFF
>TRBJ2-3|-|TRBD2|TRBV5-4
TGTGCCAGCAGCTGGGGGGTTCCCCGGGGGGGAGATACGCAGTATTTT
CASSWGVPRGGDTQYF
>TRBJ2-3|once|TRBD2|TRBV6-6
TGTGCCAGCAGTCACACTAGCGGGGGGGCGGGGCTGTCGACAGATACGCAGTATTTT
CASSHTSGGAGLSTDTQYF
>TRBJ2-7|-|-|TRBV27
TGTGCCAGCAGTTTAAAAGGAGCTATTGACGAGCAGTACTTC
CASSLKGAIDEQYF
>TRBJ2-3|-|TRBD2|TRBV28
TGTGCCACCGCGGGCGGGGGGCTCACAGATACGCAGTATTTT
CATAGGGLTDTQYF
>TRBJ2-1|-|-|TRBV28
TGTGCCAGCCGATGGGGACTGAGCTCCTACAATGAGCAGTTCTTC
CASRWGLSSYNEQFF
>TRBJ1-1|-|-|TRBV30
TGTGCCTGGAGTGTACAACCGAACACTGAAGCTTTCTTT
CAWSVQPNTEAFF
>TRBJ2-5|-|-|TRBV29-1
TGCAGCGTTGATATGGGCCGCGGGATAGAGACCCAGTACTTC
CSVDMGRGIETQYF
>TRBJ2-6|once|-|TRBV5-1
TGCGCCAGCAGCCCGACAGGAGCGGGAGGGGCCAACGTCCTGACTTTC
CASSPTGAGGANVLTF
>TRBJ1-2|-|-|TRBV28
TGTGCCAGCAGTTTAGACCTTAAAGGGGGTGGCTACACCTTC
CASSLDLKGGGYTF
>TRBJ2-3|-|-|TRBV19
TGTGCCAGTAGTGTCCAGCGGAGCACAGATACGCAGTATTTT
CASSVQRSTDTQYF
>TRBJ2-7|-|-|TRBV7-9
TGTGCCAGCAGCTTAGCCCGACCGGGGGACGAGCAGTACTTC
CASSLARPGDEQYF
>TRBJ1-2|-|TRBD1|TRBV4-2
TGTGCCAGCAGCCAAGATCCCACGGCAGGGGGCGCAGGCTACACCTTC
CASSQDPTAGGAGYTF
>TRBJ1-3|-|-|TRBV14
TGTGCCAGCAGCCAAGAAACAGGCCGAAGCTCTGGAAACACCATATATTTT
CASSQETGRSSGNTIYF
>TRBJ2-1|-|TRBD1|TRBV5-1
TGCGCCAGTAAAAACGGGACAGGGGGTTTGTATGAGCAGTTCTTC
CASKNGTGGLYEQFF
>TRBJ1-6|few|TRBD1|TRBV9
TGTGCCAGCAGCGTCGGGACAGGGTATTCGACACCCCTCCACTTT
CASSVGTGYSTPLHF
>TRBJ1-5|-|TRBD1|TRBV30
TGTGCCTGGAGTAGGGACAGGGAGGGTCAGCCCCAGCATTTT
CAWSRDREGQPQHF
>TRBJ1-2|-|TRBD1|TRBV24-1
TGTGCCACCAGTGACTCGGACAGGGGAGGTGGCTACACCTTC
CATSDSDRGGGYTF
>TRBJ1-2|-|-|TRBV18
TGTGCCAGCTCCCCGACGGGAGAGAACTATGGCTACACCTTC
CASSPTGENYGYTF
>TRBJ2-6|-|TRBD1|TRBV19
TGTGCCAGTACCACGCTGGGGACAGGGAATTCGGCTGGCTCTGGGGCCAACGTCCTGACTTTC
CASTTLGTGNSAGSGANVLTF
>TRBJ1-2|-|TRBD1|TRBV29-1
TGCAGCGGCTACGGGACAGGGGGCGACTATGGCTACACCTTC
CSGYGTGGDYGYTF
>TRBJ2-2|-|-|TRBV12-1
TGTGCCAGCAGCTTTCTACCCGATACCACTAGCGGGGGGCCCCACGAACACCGGGGAGCTGTTTTT
CASSFLPDTTSGGPHEHRGAVF
>TRBJ2-1|-|-|TRBV28
TGTGCCGGCAACCGAGGCGGCGGCTCCTACAATGAGCAGTTCTTC
CAGNRGGGSYNEQFF
>TRBJ2-5|-|TRBD2|TRBV6-5
TGTGCCAGCAGTCTAGCGGGGGGGCGTGCCCAGTACTTC
CASSLAGGRAQYF
>TRBJ2-3|-|TRBD2|TRBV3-1/TRBV3-2
TGTGCCAGCAGCCATAGACTAGCGGGGGGGCAGGCAGATACGCAGTATTTT
CASSHRLAGGQADTQYF
>TRBJ2-3|-|TRBD2|TRBV28
TGTGCCAGCAGTCCCCCCGGCGGGGGGATAGATACGCAGTATTTT
CASSPPGGGIDTQYF
>TRBJ2-7|-|TRBD1|TRBV27
TGTGCCAGCAGGAGACCGGGACAGGGGAAAGGCGAGCAGTACTTC
CASRRPGQGKGEQYF
>TRBJ1-1|-|TRBD1|TRBV28
TGTGCCAGCAGTCTGGACAGGGCGGGCACTGAAGCTTTCTTT
CASSLDRAGTEAFF
>TRBJ1-1|-|-|TRBV19
TGTGCCAGTACCCTTGGGCAGAACACTGAAGCTTTCTTT
CASTLGQNTEAFF
>TRBJ1-5|-|-|TRBV18
TGTGCCAGCTCACCGGGCAGCAATCAGCCCCAGCATTTT
CASSPGSNQPQHF
>TRBJ1-6|-|TRBD1|TRBV27
TGTGCCAGCAGGGACAGGCGGAATTCACCCCTCCACTTT
CASRDRRNSPLHF
>TRBJ1-5|-|-|TRBV18
TGTGCCAGCTCACCGGCGGCGACTCTTATCAATCAGCCCCAGCATTTT
CASSPAATLINQPQHF
>TRBJ1-5|-|TRBD1|TRBV30
TGTGCCTGTGGACAGGGGCTACGGCAGCCCCAGCATTTT
CACGQGLRQPQHF
>TRBJ1-2|-|TRBD1|TRBV5-1
TGCGCCAGCAGAACTTGGACAGGGGCGGAAGGCTACACCTTC
CASRTWTGAEGYTF
>TRBJ1-5|-|-|TRBV9
TGTGCCAGCAGCGCGCAACCGGGGGAGCCCCAGCATTTT
CASSAQPGEPQHF
>TRBJ2-1|-|-|TRBV7-2
TGTGCCAGCAGCCCACCCAGCTCCTACAATGAGCAGTTCTTC
CASSPPSSYNEQFF
>TRBJ2-3|-|-|TRBV7-7
TGTGCCAGCAGCTTTGAAGGGCTCGGGGCAGATACGCAGTATTTT
CASSFEGLGADTQYF